This TCR beta chain was captured by sequencing in a study of blood T cell repertoires in COVID-19. This CDR3 region has 15 residues. Germline-derived CDR1 and CDR2 are DFQATT and SNEGSKA (reference sequence). Unmatched junction bases numbered 7, after V lost 3 bases and J lost 0 bases. In the study's own analysis: Estimates of nucleated cell counts were drawn from the amplification of reference gene primers. Using immunoSEQ multiplex PCR, the repertoire was profiled, and TCRdb retains in-frame clones only, with some absent. V and J calls and clone size are those listed in that table; D and trimming were worked out from the DNA. The table lists 200,000 to 250,000 clones, approximately 83% of them singletons.

The sequenced sample consisted of peripheral blood. The receptor's source is a woman in her 30s who had recovered from COVID-19. The gene calls are TRBV20-1 and TRBJ2-7; 8 bases fit TRBD1. The CDR3 reads CSASAGQGISYEQYF. The CDR3 bases are TGCAGTGCTAGTGCCGGACAGGGCATCTCCTACGAGCAGTACTTC.